This T cell receptor (beta chain) emerged from a study of regulatory T cells in long-lasting Graves disease. Time point noted: newly diagnosed GD, antithyroid drugs for less than 3 months. RNA from PBMCs was the source of the TCR library. Arm-PCR of CDR3 regions and iRepertoire HTBI primers were the basis on which TCR beta libraries were built. TCRdb re-analysed the multiplex PCR reads in MiXCR, keeping a single row per CDR3 protein. The sample lists about 530,000 distinct CDR3 sequences, around 16% occurring once. This clonotype was counted ten times or more. Its specificity is not known. V was cut by 2 bases and J by 1 base, with 13 bases left in between. CDR1 is SGHAT, CDR2 FQNNGV, per germline. The CDR3 totals 16 residues. General observations from the study: Persistent disease exhibited a predilection for TRBV28, TRBJ1-2 and TRBJ2-5.

Separately, the same data were catalogued under a study of T cells in Graves' hyperthyroidism and ophthalmopathy. That study adds: Carried out on the TCR CDR3, a first-round RT-PCR used the HTBI primer set. Blood also contained most expanded thyroid clonotypes above 0.001.

This clonotype originated in a woman in her forties or fifties with Graves disease. The chain uses TRBV11-2 and TRBJ2-3, with D uncertain. The starting material was peripheral blood mononuclear cells (PBMCs), obtained at new diagnosis, from a patient treated with antithyroid drugs. The CDR3 DNA reads as TGTGCCAGCAGCTTATCCGGGTTTGGGGGCACAGATACGCAGTATTTT. Translated: CASSLSGFGGTDTQYF.